This T cell receptor beta chain was documented in a study of T cell responses to AZD1222 COVID-19 vaccine. Libraries were prepared by immunoSEQ multiplex PCR; TCRdb keeps only in-frame clonotypes and omits some of them. Seen here are 100,000 or so clones, more than 70% observed once, and the top ten hold 1.2% to 1.5%. The V and J ends lost 6 bases and 2 bases, in that order; junction bases with no gene match: 5. The CDR3 runs 14 residues. From germline, CDR1 is SGHNT and CDR2 YENEEA. The chain links TRBV11-3 to TRBJ2-7; 9 nucleotides align to TRBD1. Here the sequenced sample was peripheral blood, taken on day 0 of AZD1222 vaccination. The sequence was obtained from an adult in good health. The CDR3 DNA sequence: TGTGCCAGCAGTGACAGGGGGTATCCCTACGAGCAGTACTTC. Translation: CASSDRGYPYEQYF.